The 19 T cell receptor beta chains given below trace back to one sample, sequenced in a study of T cell responses to AZD1222 COVID-19 vaccine. Using immunoSEQ multiplex PCR, the repertoire was profiled, and TCRdb retains in-frame clones only, with some absent. The sample includes 150,000 or so clones, about nine tenths of them seen just once. The sample consisted of peripheral blood, taken on day 0 of AZD1222 vaccination. These receptors were taken from an adult in good health.

Concerning this clone: In the same sample, other DNA sequences code for this CDR3. This chain connects TRBV2 to TRBJ1-5, with no clear D. V lost 4 bases and J lost 4, with 8 bases in between. Germline V CDR1 and CDR2: SNHLY, FYNNEI. The CDR3 has 13 amino acids. The CDR3 sequence is CASSGTGNQPQHF. Here the CDR3 DNA reads TGTGCCAGCAGTGGGACGGGGAATCAGCCCCAGCATTTT.

The chain is built from TRBV6-1 and TRBJ1-2, with TRBD1 matching over 8 bases. The CDR3 totals 15 residues. Looked up from germline, CDR1 is MNHNS and CDR2 is SASEGT. J gave up 2 bases and V 4 bases, and 6 bases lay outside the gene matches. The CDR3 loop reads CASSARTGTNYGYTF. The CDR3 nucleotides read TGTGCCAGCAGTGCTCGGACAGGGACCAACTATGGCTACACCTTC.

The V gene is TRBV3-1 (or the pseudogene TRBV3-2), the J gene TRBJ1-5; D ambiguous. The CDR3 is made up of 17 amino acids. V lost 0 bases and J lost 0, with 12 bases in between. The germline CDR1 and CDR2 sequences are LGHDT and YNNKEL (reference sequence). Here the CDR3 reads CASSQEAGAYSNQPQHF. The CDR3 DNA reads TGTGCCAGCAGCCAAGAGGCAGGAGCTTATAGCAATCAGCCCCAGCATTTT.

The J gene is TRBJ1-2, the V gene TRBV6-5; 8 bases line up with TRBD1. Unmatched junction bases numbered 4, after V lost 2 bases and J lost 2 bases. The CDR3 runs to 15 residues. Germline lookup yields CDR1 MNHEY and CDR2 SVGAGI. The CDR3 DNA follows: TGTGCCAGCAGTTACAGTCGGACAGGGAACTATGGCTACACCTTC. The encoded protein is CASSYSRTGNYGYTF.

This chain links TRBV4-1 with TRBJ1-1, with D possibly being TRBD1 (6 bases). With 1 base removed from V and 2 bases from J, the gap between germline ends came to 17 bases. This CDR3 spans 17 amino acids. Germline V gene sequence: CDR1 MGHRA, CDR2 YSYEKL. The CDR3 region is CASSQGGLGGRNTEAFF. CDR3 sequence (DNA): TGCGCCAGCAGCCAAGGGGGTCTAGGGGGAAGAAACACTGAAGCTTTCTTT.

The chain links TRBV21-1 to TRBJ1-5; the D call TRBD1 from the table was never checked on the DNA. TRBV21-1 is marked as a pseudogene. This CDR3 is built from 11 residues. The CDR3 nucleotides read TGTGCCAGCAGGGGGCCTCAGCCCCAGCATTTT. Translated: CASRGPQPQHF.

Comments on this clone: One end of the junction varies from germline; a read error may be responsible. The chain couples TRBV7-7 to TRBJ1-6; no definite D call. Germline V gives CDR1 SSHAT, CDR2 FNYEAQ (reference sequence). This CDR3 spans 14 amino acids. CDR3 sequence (DNA): TGTGCTAGCAGCTTAGAGAGGGAGTGGTCACCCCTCCACTTT. Its protein product is CASSLEREWSPLHF.

The chain joins TRBV28 to TRBJ1-1; D not resolved. Germline V lookup: CDR1 MDHEN, CDR2 SYDVKM. V lost 6 bases and J lost 1, with 3 bases in between. The CDR3 spans 11 residues. As DNA, the CDR3 is TGTGCCAGCAGGTCGAACACTGAAGCTTTCTTT. Its translation: CASRSNTEAFF.

The rearrangement uses TRBV19 and TRBJ1-3; 10 nucleotides align to TRBD1. The trim removed 3 bases at V and 4 bases at J, leaving 6 bases unmatched. Germline values: CDR1 LNHDA, CDR2 SQIVND (reference sequence). CDR3 length: 16 amino acids. Here the CDR3 reads CASSIAGQGIGNTIYF. CDR3 nucleotides: TGTGCCAGTAGTATTGCGGGACAGGGGATCGGAAACACCATATATTTT.

This clone has a single count. The chain joins TRBV7-2 to TRBJ1-2, with unresolved D. Germline V gene sequence: CDR1 SGHTA, CDR2 FQGNSA. There are 14 residues in the CDR3. Trimming removed 5 bases at V and 5 bases at J, with 15 bases between. The CDR3 DNA reads TGTGCCAGCAGCCCATCAGGAAGCACGTATGGCTACACCTTC. This encodes CASSPSGSTYGYTF.

V is TRBV5-1 and J is TRBJ1-2; TRBD1 might be the D (5 bases). The V end was cut by 0 bases, the J end by 4 bases, with 10 bases between. Germline V gene sequence: CDR1 SGHRS, CDR2 YFSETQ. This CDR3 has 14 residues. The CDR3 region is CASSLGDSPYGYTF. CDR3 in DNA: TGCGCCAGCAGCTTGGGAGACAGCCCCTATGGCTACACCTTC.

The rearrangement links TRBV14 to TRBJ1-1; the D gene is possibly TRBD1 (5 bases). Germline CDR1 and CDR2: SGHDN and FVKESK. The ends were cut back, 5 bases at V and 9 bases at J, with 10 bases in the middle. CDR3 length: 11 amino acids. CDR3 DNA: TGTGCCAGCAGCAAGGGGTACCAAGCTTTCTTT. Its protein product is CASSKGYQAFF.

The count of this clone is one. This chain joins TRBV27 and TRBJ1-5; no reliable D call. Germline CDR1 is MNHEY and CDR2 is SMNVEV (reference sequence). The CDR3 runs to 14 residues. Deletions cut 8 bases from V and 5 bases from J, with 16 bases between. CDR3 in amino acids: CASGLLGFYQPQHF. The CDR3 DNA is TGTGCCAGCGGCCTTTTAGGGTTTTATCAGCCCCAGCATTTT.

The chain carries TRBV30 and TRBJ2-1, with a weak D call TRBD2 (5 bases). Germline V gene sequence: CDR1 GTSNPN, CDR2 SVGIG (reference sequence). Trimming took off 3 bases at V and 1 base at J, with 10 bases between the two ends. The CDR3 length is 14 residues. CDR3 sequence reads: CAWSGETSYNEQFF. The CDR3 DNA sequence: TGTGCCTGGAGCGGGGAGACATCCTACAATGAGCAGTTCTTC.

In this sample, this clone turned up once. The chain links TRBV24-1 to TRBJ1-6; 9 positions match TRBD1. The CDR3 totals 17 residues. V lost 2 bases to trimming and J lost 5 bases; unmatched junction nucleotides: 6. Per germline, CDR1 KGHDR and CDR2 SFDVKD. The CDR3 DNA reads TGTGCCACCAGTGATTCCCCCGGGACAGGGAATAATTCACCCCTCCACTTT. Protein product: CATSDSPGTGNNSPLHF.

The V and J genes are TRBV7-9 and TRBJ2-3, with D unclear. Between the trimmed V and J ends, which lost 5 bases and 4 bases, there was a span of 16 bases. The germline V gene encodes CDR1 SEHNR and CDR2 FQNEAQ (reference sequence). The CDR3 contains 15 residues. The CDR3 loop is CASSRRVAKADTQYF. CDR3 DNA sequence: TGTGCCAGCAGCCGCCGCGTGGCAAAGGCAGATACGCAGTATTTT. Full variable domain (remainder filled in from reference TRBV7-9 and TRBJ2-3): DTGVSQNPRHKITKRGQNVTFRCDPISEHNRLYWYRQTLGQGPEFLTYFQNEAQLEKSRLLSDRFSAERPKGSFSTLEIQRTEQGDSAMYLCASSRRVAKADTQYFGPGTRLTVL.

The chain uses TRBV3-1 (or the pseudogene TRBV3-2) and TRBJ1-3; 10 positions agree with TRBD1. Germline lookup yields CDR1 LGHDT and CDR2 YNNKEL (reference sequence). This CDR3 spans 20 amino acids. With V trimmed by 5 bases and J by 0 bases, 16 bases remained unmatched. As DNA, the CDR3 is TGTGCCAGCAGCTCCTACGGACAGGGGGGGCAATTGAGCTCTGGAAACACCATATATTTT. This gives the protein CASSSYGQGGQLSSGNTIYF.

The chain carries TRBV7-2 and TRBJ1-2; D call uncertain. Germline V CDR1 and CDR2: SGHTA, FQGNSA. The V and J ends lost 0 bases and 8 bases respectively, with 10 bases between them. This CDR3 is built from 13 residues. The CDR3 DNA sequence: TGTGCCAGCAGCTTAGCCGGACGCAACGGCTACACCTTC. As protein: CASSLAGRNGYTF. The full variable domain, its missing parts supplied by reference TRBV7-2 and TRBJ1-2, is GAGVSQSPSNKVTEKGKDVELRCDPISGHTALYWYRQSLGQGLEFLIYFQGNSAPDKSGLPSDRFSAERTGGSVSTLTIQRTQQEDSAVYLCASSLAGRNGYTFGSGTRLTVV.

V and J are TRBV5-8 and TRBJ1-6, with 7 positions matching TRBD1. J was trimmed by 8 bases and V by 4 bases; bases with no gene match: 15. The CDR3 totals 17 residues. Germline V gives CDR1 SGHTS, CDR2 YDEGEE. The DNA of the CDR3 is TGTGCCAGCAGCCGGACAGGAACCTCGCGGGGGGATTCACCCCTCCACTTT. This gives the protein CASSRTGTSRGDSPLHF.